One and the same sample provided the 21 T cell receptor beta chains below, sequenced in a study of T cells in Graves' hyperthyroidism and ophthalmopathy. Authors of the study amplified TCR beta CDR3 regions from RNA transcripts. Using the HTBI primer set, a first-round RT-PCR was run on the TCR CDR3. TCRdb reprocessed the multiplex PCR reads via MiXCR and lists one record per CDR3 protein. The data contain roughly 580,000 distinct CDR3 sequences, just over 45% of them singletons. Material for sequencing was peripheral blood or thyroid tissue (not recorded which). The receptors here all came from a woman under 30 with Graves' hyperthyroidism.

The chain couples TRBV9 to TRBJ2-7; TRBD2 matches 16 bases. The CDR3 has 15 residues. Per the germline V gene, CDR1 is SGDLS and CDR2 is YYNGEE. Trimming at V came to 2 bases and at J to 7 bases, leaving 3 bases not matched to a gene. The CDR3 DNA follows: TGTGCCAGCAGCGTGGGGACTAGCGGGAGGGAAGAGCAGTACTTC. The encoded protein is CASSVGTSGREEQYF.

The V and J genes are TRBV7-2 and TRBJ2-7; weak D call: TRBD2 (5 bases). This CDR3 is built from 16 residues. V lost 3 bases and J 0 bases, leaving 15 bases between the germline ends. From germline, CDR1 is SGHTA and CDR2 FQGNSA. The CDR3 sequence is CASSLGGGRSSYEQYF. The CDR3 coding sequence is TGTGCCAGCAGCTTGGGTGGCGGGCGCAGCTCCTACGAGCAGTACTTC.

This clonotype appeared a few times. This rearrangement joins TRBV29-1 to TRBJ2-7, with a tentative D call TRBD2 (6 bases). This CDR3 has 14 residues. Germline CDR1 reads SQVTM; CDR2 reads ANQGSEA. The V end was cut by 6 bases, the J end by 2 bases, with 17 bases between. The CDR3 loop reads CSVAGSSGTYEQYF. The CDR3 nucleotides are TGCAGCGTAGCCGGGAGTTCCGGAACCTACGAGCAGTACTTC.

This clonotype has at least ten counts. The chain couples TRBV7-9 to TRBJ1-4; 9 bases match TRBD1. The V and J ends lost 5 bases and 5 bases, in that order; junction bases with no gene match: 3. The germline CDR1 and CDR2 sequences are SEHNR and FQNEAQ (reference sequence). This CDR3 contains 14 residues. CDR3 in amino acids: CASSPTGGNEKLFF. Here the CDR3 DNA reads TGTGCCAGCAGCCCCACAGGGGGCAATGAAAAACTGTTTTTT.

This clonotype showed up just a few times. The chain is built from TRBV7-2 and TRBJ1-1; D might be TRBD1 (6 bases). CDR3 length: 13 amino acids. CDR1 and CDR2 from the germline V gene are SGHTA and FQGNSA. With 7 bases removed from V and 8 bases from J, the gap between germline ends came to 17 bases. CDR3 protein: CASTSRGGLEAFF. The DNA for the CDR3 is TGTGCCAGCACCTCGAGGGGGGGTCTAGAAGCTTTCTTT.

This clonotype was detected many times. The rearrangement joins TRBV15 to TRBJ1-2; D unclear. This CDR3 spans 14 amino acids. Germline values: CDR1 LNHNV, CDR2 YYDKDF (reference sequence). Trimming cost V 5 bases and J 7 bases, with 17 bases left between them. CDR3 in amino acids: CATSPRRHMSGYTF. For the CDR3, the DNA is TGTGCCACCAGCCCCCGACGGCATATGAGTGGCTACACCTTC.

This clonotype was recorded many times. This chain links TRBV7-9 with TRBJ1-1, with TRBD1 identical over 8 bases. V lost 5 bases, J lost 7 bases, and 6 bases stayed unmatched. The CDR3 is 13 residues long. From germline, CDR1 is SEHNR and CDR2 FQNEAQ (reference sequence). CDR3 bases: TGTGCCAGCAGCGTCGCAGGGGGCGATGAAGCTTTCTTT. Translating gives CASSVAGGDEAFF. Supplemented by reference TRBV7-9 and TRBJ1-1, the full variable domain reads DTGVSQNPRHKITKRGQNVTFRCDPISEHNRLYWYRQTLGQGPEFLTYFQNEAQLEKSRLLSDRFSAERPKGSFSTLEIQRTEQGDSAMYLCASSVAGGDEAFFGQGTRLTVV.

V usage is TRBV24-1 and J usage is TRBJ2-2; TRBD1 matches at 10 bases. This CDR3 is 16 amino acids long. V lost 4 bases to trimming and J lost 6 bases; unmatched junction nucleotides: 7. CDR1 KGHDR and CDR2 SFDVKD come from the germline V gene. Here the CDR3 DNA reads TGTGCCACCAGTGACCCGACAGGGGGCGCATCCGGGGAGCTGTTTTTT. Its protein product is CATSDPTGGASGELFF.

There are a few counts of this clonotype. The rearrangement links TRBV14 to TRBJ1-2; D unresolved. CDR3 length: 13 amino acids. Per germline, CDR1 SGHDN and CDR2 FVKESK. The ends were cut back, 0 bases at V and 10 bases at J, with 12 bases in the middle. For the CDR3, the DNA is TGTGCCAGCAGCCAAGATACAGAGTTCTACTACACCTTC. Amino acid sequence: CASSQDTEFYYTF. The full variable domain, with the rest looked up from reference TRBV14 and TRBJ1-2, is EAGVTQFPSHSVIEKGQTVTLRCDPISGHDNLYWYRRVMGKEIKFLLHFVKESKQDESGMPNNRFLAERTGGTYSTLKVQPAELEDSGVYFCASSQDTEFYYTFGSGTRLTVV.

Comments on this clonotype: This clone may be a read error of a much larger clone one base away. This rearrangement joins TRBV10-3 to TRBJ1-1; 7 bases map to TRBD1. The CDR3 sequence is 14 residues long. In germline, CDR1 is ENHRY, CDR2 SYGVKD. The DNA of the CDR3 is TGTGCCATCACACAGGGGATGATGAACGCTGAAGCTTTCTTT. Translation gives CAITQGMMNAEAFF.

The CDR3 region has the DNA TGTGCCAGCAGCCCGGGACAGGGAGTATATGGCTACACCTTC. The encoded protein is CASSPGQGVYGYTF. The V gene is TRBV9, the J gene TRBJ1-2, with TRBD1 matching 9 bases. With 4 bases clipped from V and 5 bases from J, the junction kept 6 bases outside the gene matches. This CDR3 is built from 14 residues. Per the germline V gene, CDR1 is SGDLS and CDR2 is YYNGEE.

The rearrangement links TRBV13 to TRBJ1-1; D is unresolved. Between the trimmed V and J ends, which lost 8 bases and 1 base, there was a span of 14 bases. The germline V gene encodes CDR1 PRHDT and CDR2 FYEKMQ (reference sequence). This CDR3 region has 14 residues. In DNA form, the CDR3 reads TGTGCCAGCCTGCCCGCAACTACGAACACTGAAGCTTTCTTT. Protein sequence: CASLPATTNTEAFF.

Notes on this clonotype: A read error may produce the germline difference seen at one junction end. The chain uses TRBV12-5 and TRBJ2-7, with D possibly matching TRBD1 (5 bases). The germline CDR1 and CDR2 sequences are LGHNT and FRNRAP. The CDR3 loop spans 8 amino acids. CDR3 residues: CASGLDSF. The CDR3 nucleotides read TGTGCTAGTGGCCTAGACAGTTTC.

This clonotype has just a few counts. The chain recombines TRBV5-1 with TRBJ2-7; 10 positions agree with TRBD1. Germline V lookup: CDR1 SGHRS, CDR2 YFSETQ. J gave up 3 bases and V 4 bases, and 7 bases lay outside the gene matches. This CDR3 region has 15 residues. CDR3 DNA sequence: TGCGCCAGCAGCCCAGAGGACAGGGGGATCTACGAGCAGTACTTC. Protein: CASSPEDRGIYEQYF.

Worth noting for this clonotype: The conserved phenylalanine or tryptophan normally closing the CDR3 is absent here, so this likely arose from a read error. The V call is TRBV7-2, the J call TRBJ1-2; TRBD1 matches 8 bases. This CDR3 comprises 13 residues. Germline CDR1 SGHTA, CDR2 FQGNSA. V shed 2 bases, J shed 7 bases, and the junction held 3 bases outside the gene matches. The CDR3 reads CASSLQTGVGYTL. CDR3 DNA: TGTGCCAGCAGCTTACAGACAGGGGTTGGCTACACCCTC.

The rearrangement uses TRBV11-2 and TRBJ2-5; no reliable D call. The CDR3 runs 13 residues. V was trimmed by 6 bases and J by 3 bases, leaving 11 bases between them. Germline CDR1 SGHAT, CDR2 FQNNGV. CDR3 amino acids: CASSLMGEETQYF. CDR3 nucleotides: TGTGCCAGCAGTTTAATGGGCGAAGAGACCCAGTACTTC.

This sequence joins TRBV12-3 or TRBV12-4 and TRBJ1-2; the D is unclear. Between the trimmed V and J ends, which lost 2 bases and 6 bases, there was a span of 10 bases. There are 13 residues in the CDR3. CDR3 nucleotide sequence: TGTGCCAGCAGTTTAACCGGGTCTAATGGCTACACCTTC. Translation: CASSLTGSNGYTF.

About this clonotype: A much larger clone differs by one base, so this may be a read error. The rearrangement uses TRBV19 and TRBJ1-5; D may be TRBD1 (5 bases). CDR1 LNHDA and CDR2 SQIVND come from the germline V gene (reference sequence). The CDR3 totals 15 residues. Trimming removed 6 bases at V and 2 bases at J, with 14 bases between. DNA of the CDR3: TGTGCCAGTAGCAGCCGGGGGTTGCGCAATCAGCCCCAGCATTTT. Encoded protein: CASSSRGLRNQPQHF.

This clonotype has only a few counts. The chain combines TRBV20-1 with TRBJ2-7; D is unresolved. The CDR3 consists of 14 residues. Germline loops: CDR1 DFQATT, CDR2 SNEGSKA (reference sequence). V lost 4 bases and J lost 0, with 13 bases in between. CDR3 residues: CSAKVGRNSYEQYF. The DNA of the CDR3 is TGCAGTGCTAAGGTCGGAAGAAACTCCTACGAGCAGTACTTC.

In regard to this clonotype: This could be a read error, since a much larger clone is one nucleotide away. The V call is TRBV15, the J call TRBJ1-5; the D gene is possibly TRBD1 (6 bases). The germline CDR1 and CDR2 sequences are LNHNV and YYDKDF (reference sequence). Trimming shortened V by 3 bases and J by 6 bases, and 15 bases separated the two germline ends. The CDR3 has 15 residues. The CDR3 here is CATSREGGIGQPQHF. The CDR3 DNA reads TGTGCCACCAGCAGGGAGGGGGGGATCGGTCAGCCCCAGCATTTT. The whole variable domain, remainder taken from reference TRBV15 and TRBJ1-5, is DAMVIQNPRYQVTQFGKPVTLSCSQTLNHNVMYWYQQKSSQAPKLLFHYYDKDFNNEADTPDNFQSRRPNTSFCFLDIRSPGLGDTAMYLCATSREGGIGQPQHFGDGTRLSIL.

This clonotype was seen repeatedly, ten times or more. The chain carries TRBV2 and TRBJ1-1; D ambiguous. Germline values: CDR1 SNHLY, CDR2 FYNNEI. V was clipped by 8 bases and J by 6 bases, with 13 bases between them. CDR3 length: 12 residues. The CDR3 protein is CASRIGGPEAFF. Written as DNA, the CDR3 is TGTGCCAGCCGAATTGGCGGCCCTGAAGCTTTCTTT.